The present entry profiles one T cell receptor (beta chain) with its context. This record comes from a study of blood T cell repertoires in COVID-19. Whole-study context: PBMCs, B-cell-depleted T cells, or T cells were the source of the cDNA or gDNA that made up the material.

The CDR3 consists of 13 residues. Trimming removed 5 bases from V and 5 bases from J, with 12 bases in between. Germline assignment: CDR1 SEHNR and CDR2 FQNEAQ (reference sequence). Methods used by the authors: Estimated nucleated cell counts came from reference gene primer amplification. The data were produced by immunoSEQ multiplex PCR, yet TCRdb's version contains in-frame clones alone and is incomplete. The V and J calls and clone size come from that table; D and trimming were worked out from the DNA. The sample lists more than 95,000 clones, about three quarters seen once, with about 2.2% in the top ten.

The chain combines TRBV7-9 with TRBJ1-2; D possibly corresponds to TRBD1 (6 bases). The material sequenced was peripheral blood. The clonotype was recovered from a woman in her sixties or seventies with acute or convalescent COVID-19. In DNA, the CDR3 is TGTGCCAGCAGCCCAGGGGTCGTTTATGGCTACACCTTC. It specifies CASSPGVVYGYTF.